The TCR beta chain under discussion was sequenced for a study of blood T cell repertoires in COVID-19. Original data processing: Counts of nucleated cells, estimated from reference gene primer amplification, were obtained. Sequencing used immunoSEQ multiplex PCR; TCRdb keeps in-frame clones, though not all of them. V, J and clone size are taken as reported in that table, and D and trimming were inferred from the DNA itself. The table lists tens of thousands of clones, about 87% of them singletons. This CDR3 has 13 residues. From germline, CDR1 is GTSNPN and CDR2 SVGIG (reference sequence). The junction had 5 bases not matched to a gene; V was cut back by 4 bases and J by 3 bases.

The sequence was collected from an older man with acute or convalescent COVID-19. Sequenced material: peripheral blood. The chain is built from TRBV30 and TRBJ1-1, with TRBD1 matching over 7 bases. For the CDR3, the DNA is TGTGCCTGGATCGGACAGGCCTACACTGAAGCTTTCTTT. Its translation: CAWIGQAYTEAFF.